This T cell receptor (beta chain) was identified in a study of blood T cells in healthy people across ages. The sample holds a few counts of this clonotype. Its antigen is not known. Regarding the study as a whole: PBMC samples, being unsorted, prevented any conclusive comparison of naive and antigen-experienced cells.

RNA extraction gave at least 5.5 micrograms of total RNA per sample. A second PCR of 7 to 11 cycles used a sample-barcoded 5' primer and a J-beta primer mix. TCRdb recomputed calls from the 5' RACE reads with MiXCR, one row per CDR3 protein. The sample holds over 1.5 million distinct CDR3 sequences, about 50% seen once. CDR3 length: 15 amino acids. The V segment lost 1 base and the J segment 10 bases; nucleotides outside the gene matches: 5. Germline CDR1 is LGHNA and CDR2 is YNFKEQ. This TCR was recovered from a woman in her forties in good health. This chain uses TRBV4-2 with TRBJ1-6, with 9 bases lining up with TRBD1. Sequenced material: blood. The CDR3 nucleotides are TGTGCCAGCAGCCAAGCTGACAGGGGGTCCTCACCCCTCCACTTT. Translation gives CASSQADRGSSPLHF.